This is a list of T cell receptor beta chains from one sample in a study of blood T cell repertoires in COVID-19. Libraries were prepared by immunoSEQ multiplex PCR; TCRdb keeps only in-frame clonotypes and omits some of them. This sample has approximately 200,000 clones, with roughly 94% found just once. Input material: peripheral blood. These receptor sequences come from a man aged 30 to 39 with COVID-19, enrolled during active disease. The conserved cysteine and the conserved F or W are not part of the CDR3 here. Fields, in order: CDR3 protein, J gene, V gene.

cdr3_aa: ASSLEGTADYGYT
j_call: TRBJ1-2
v_call: TRBV5-4

cdr3_aa: ASSSPVAGGTDTQY
j_call: TRBJ2-3
v_call: TRBV27

cdr3_aa: AWSGTGYNTGELF
j_call: TRBJ2-2
v_call: TRBV30

cdr3_aa: ASSVVQNTGELF
j_call: TRBJ2-2
v_call: TRBV9

cdr3_aa: ASSPTTGAPEKLF
j_call: TRBJ1-4
v_call: TRBV5-1

cdr3_aa: ASSTDKNTEAF
j_call: TRBJ1-1
v_call: TRBV5-1

cdr3_aa: AITQTGQSKNGYT
j_call: TRBJ1-2
v_call: TRBV10-3

cdr3_aa: ASSQYLGLAANEQF
j_call: TRBJ2-1
v_call: TRBV4-1

cdr3_aa: SVETGGPEAF
j_call: TRBJ1-1
v_call: TRBV29-1

cdr3_aa: ASSQVTGSPDTQY
j_call: TRBJ2-3
v_call: TRBV3-1/TRBV3-2

cdr3_aa: ASSVDGQGNSPLH
j_call: TRBJ1-6
v_call: TRBV11-2

cdr3_aa: ASSLQGGYGYT
j_call: TRBJ1-2
v_call: TRBV28

cdr3_aa: ASSPSVFQLGQETQY
j_call: TRBJ2-5
v_call: TRBV9

cdr3_aa: ASSQDGADTQY
j_call: TRBJ2-3
v_call: TRBV3-1/TRBV3-2

cdr3_aa: ASSQDRGEENTIY
j_call: TRBJ1-3
v_call: TRBV4-2

cdr3_aa: ASSSDEGGNTIY
j_call: TRBJ1-3
v_call: TRBV18

cdr3_aa: ASSLDTDYGYT
j_call: TRBJ1-2
v_call: TRBV9

cdr3_aa: AWRGAASARSDSPLH
j_call: TRBJ1-6
v_call: TRBV30

cdr3_aa: ASSQERAGGGTDTQY
j_call: TRBJ2-3
v_call: TRBV4-2

cdr3_aa: ASRKTGAKDTEAF
j_call: TRBJ1-1
v_call: TRBV10-2

cdr3_aa: ASSFRGTGKGEQY
j_call: TRBJ2-7
v_call: TRBV5-6

cdr3_aa: AWERGSTYEQY
j_call: TRBJ2-7
v_call: TRBV30

cdr3_aa: ASGKDREAGYT
j_call: TRBJ1-2
v_call: TRBV19

cdr3_aa: ASKYSGASHTGELF
j_call: TRBJ2-2
v_call: TRBV2

cdr3_aa: ASSVGQFNEKLF
j_call: TRBJ1-4
v_call: TRBV9

cdr3_aa: ASSILAGGPEETQY
j_call: TRBJ2-5
v_call: TRBV5-1

cdr3_aa: ASSSTLGIRDEQY
j_call: TRBJ2-7
v_call: TRBV11-2

cdr3_aa: ASSEMGQGMYQPQH
j_call: TRBJ1-5
v_call: TRBV6-1

cdr3_aa: ASSLGLQETQY
j_call: TRBJ2-5
v_call: TRBV5-6

cdr3_aa: AWSVWHQETQY
j_call: TRBJ2-5
v_call: TRBV30

cdr3_aa: ASSPFRTGHDYGYT
j_call: TRBJ1-2
v_call: TRBV18

cdr3_aa: ASSSGTGAYEQY
j_call: TRBJ2-7
v_call: TRBV5-4